The rows below give T cell receptor beta chains drawn from one sample of a study of T-cell reconstitution after alpha-beta-depleted transplantation in children. One entry per CDR3 protein, called by TCRdb with MiXCR from the PCR reads. Of roughly 500,000 distinct CDR3 sequences listed, about a sixth were seen once; the top ten hold roughly 3.3%. The sample here was PBMCs from the stem cell graft donor, taken from the stem cell graft. These receptors all stem from a human donor who donated a stem cell graft to a child with acute lymphoblastic leukemia. The CDR3 runs from the conserved cysteine through the conserved F or W. The order of the fields is CDR3 protein, CDR3 DNA, V gene, D gene, clone size, J gene. D genes are given only for firm matches. Only some rows state a clone size, as once, few, many or a class for expanded clones.

CDR3: CASSVNPGRETQYF
DNA: TGTGCCAGCAGCGTAAACCCGGGCCGAGAGACCCAGTACTTC
V: TRBV9
D: .
size: few
J: TRBJ2-5

CDR3: CASSPRLQETQYF
DNA: TGTGCCAGCAGCCCCCGGCTTCAAGAGACCCAGTACTTC
V: TRBV9
D: .
size: many
J: TRBJ2-5

CDR3: CASSQVGRLHEQYF
DNA: TGTGCCAGCAGCCAAGTGGGGAGACTTCACGAGCAGTACTTC
V: TRBV3-1
D: .
size: .
J: TRBJ2-7

CDR3: CASSHRDRVFYEQYF
DNA: TGTGCCAGCAGCCACCGGGACAGGGTATTCTACGAGCAGTACTTC
V: TRBV14
D: TRBD1
size: few
J: TRBJ2-7

CDR3: CSAGGTATRGYTF
DNA: TGCAGCGCCGGGGGGACAGCTACTAGGGGCTACACCTTC
V: TRBV29-1
D: TRBD1
size: few
J: TRBJ1-2

CDR3: CASSPQGQIDEQYF
DNA: TGTGCCAGCTCACCACAGGGGCAAATCGACGAGCAGTACTTC
V: TRBV18
D: .
size: few
J: TRBJ2-7

CDR3: CASSARTGVNTEAFF
DNA: TGTGCCAGCAGCGCGAGGACAGGGGTGAACACTGAAGCTTTCTTT
V: TRBV9
D: TRBD1
size: .
J: TRBJ1-1

CDR3: CASSLGGLAGVTDTQYF
DNA: TGTGCCAGCAGCTTAGGGGGACTAGCGGGAGTCACAGATACGCAGTATTTT
V: TRBV7-8
D: TRBD2
size: few
J: TRBJ2-3

CDR3: CASSLQGGESGELFF
DNA: TGCGCCAGCAGCTTGCAGGGGGGGGAATCCGGGGAGCTGTTTTTT
V: TRBV5-1
D: .
size: .
J: TRBJ2-2

CDR3: CASGLAGGTYEQYF
DNA: TGTGCCAGCGGACTAGCGGGAGGCACCTACGAGCAGTACTTC
V: TRBV18
D: TRBD2
size: few
J: TRBJ2-7

CDR3: CASSFGLAGGSSTDTQYF
DNA: TGTGCCAGCAGTTTCGGGCTAGCGGGAGGATCTAGCACAGATACGCAGTATTTT
V: TRBV12-3/TRBV12-4
D: TRBD2
size: .
J: TRBJ2-3

CDR3: CSVVGAFGNTEAFF
DNA: TGCAGCGTTGTCGGGGCTTTCGGAAACACTGAAGCTTTCTTT
V: TRBV29-1
D: .
size: .
J: TRBJ1-1

CDR3: CASREAGSSDTQYF
DNA: TGTGCCAGCAGGGAAGCCGGGAGCTCAGATACGCAGTATTTT
V: TRBV12-3/TRBV12-4
D: .
size: .
J: TRBJ2-3

CDR3: CASSSLPSYEQYF
DNA: TGTGCCAGCAGTTCGTTACCCTCCTACGAGCAGTACTTC
V: TRBV12-3/TRBV12-4
D: .
size: few
J: TRBJ2-7